This TCR beta chain was observed in a study of Ad26.COV2.S vaccination and SARS-CoV-2 variants. Study in general: Once, or twice with 56 days between doses, Ad26.COV2.S was given intramuscularly. Study-level points and caveats: Analyses of TCR breadth and depth may have underestimated total T cell responses.

Measured with immunoSEQ multiplex PCR; TCRdb has only the in-frame clones, and not every one. The data show about 680,000 clones, 70% to 90% seen once. Comment on this clone: The antigen is undetermined.

Documented treatment: some 20 received Ad26.COV2.S at low or high dose, single or two shots; 5 received placebo; per-sample allocation not given. Vaccine and placebo recipients were sampled on day 63 after the first injection. Recruitment in Boston yielded a donor of adult age, 18-55 years. Expression of Wuhan-strain SARS-CoV-2 spike came from the Ad26 vector that formed the vaccine. This CDR3 comprises 14 residues. Trimming pared 4 bases from V and 1 base from J, leaving 10 bases between. Germline CDR1 SGHTA, CDR2 FQGNSA. This chain uses TRBV7-2 with TRBJ2-5; D is unclear. This TCR came from a person between 18 and 60 years old who received the Ad26.COV2.S COVID-19 vaccine or a placebo. The sample here was peripheral blood, taken in a trial of Ad26.COV2.S vaccine versus placebo. The DNA of the CDR3 is TGTGCCAGCAGCTGGCGGCCGCGCCAAGAGACCCAGTACTTC. Protein: CASSWRPRQETQYF.